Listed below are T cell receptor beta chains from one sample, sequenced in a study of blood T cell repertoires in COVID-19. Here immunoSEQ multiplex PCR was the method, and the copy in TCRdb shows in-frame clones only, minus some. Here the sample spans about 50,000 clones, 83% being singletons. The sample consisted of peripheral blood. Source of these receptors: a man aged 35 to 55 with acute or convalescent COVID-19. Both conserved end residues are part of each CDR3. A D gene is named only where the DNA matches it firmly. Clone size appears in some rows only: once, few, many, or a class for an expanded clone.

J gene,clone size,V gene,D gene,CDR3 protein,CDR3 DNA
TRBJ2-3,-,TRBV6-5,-,CASSTGGTDTQYF,TGTGCCAGCAGCACCGGAGGCACAGATACGCAGTATTTT
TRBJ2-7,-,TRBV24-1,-,CATSDLRQPRVFEQYF,TGTGCCACCAGTGACTTGAGACAGCCTCGGGTTTTCGAGCAGTACTTC
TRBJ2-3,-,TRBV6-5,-,CASSPYQTDTQYF,TGTGCCAGCAGCCCATATCAGACAGATACGCAGTATTTT
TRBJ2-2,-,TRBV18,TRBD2,CASSPLAGNTGELFF,TGTGCCAGCTCACCACTAGCGGGGAACACCGGGGAGCTGTTTTTT
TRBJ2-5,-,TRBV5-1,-,CASSSEGQYQETQYF,TGCGCCAGCAGCTCGGAAGGACAGTACCAAGAGACCCAGTACTTC
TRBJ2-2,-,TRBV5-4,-,CASSPGTLNTGELFF,TGTGCCAGCAGCCCCGGGACATTGAACACCGGGGAGCTGTTTTTT
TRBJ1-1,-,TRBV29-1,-,CSVGGGSKGVTNTEAFF,TGCAGCGTTGGCGGTGGCAGCAAGGGGGTCACGAACACTGAAGCTTTCTTT
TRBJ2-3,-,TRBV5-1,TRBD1,CASSRTGGSDTQYF,TGCGCCAGCAGCAGGACAGGGGGCTCAGATACGCAGTATTTT
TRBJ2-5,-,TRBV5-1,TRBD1,CASSLGGTGGAGTQYF,TGCGCCAGCAGCCTTGGTGGGACAGGGGGCGCGGGGACCCAGTACTTC
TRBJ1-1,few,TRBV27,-,CASRPLLNTEAFF,TGTGCCAGCAGACCGTTACTTAACACTGAAGCTTTCTTT
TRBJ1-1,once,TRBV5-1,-,CASSLEQGGTEAFF,TGCGCCAGCAGCTTGGAACAGGGCGGGACTGAAGCTTTCTTT
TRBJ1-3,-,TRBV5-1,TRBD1,CASRTGYGNTIYF,TGCGCCAGTCGGACAGGGTACGGAAACACCATATATTTT
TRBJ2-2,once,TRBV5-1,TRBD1,CASSDGQGGNTGELFF,TGCGCCAGCAGCGACGGACAGGGCGGCAACACCGGGGAGCTGTTTTTT
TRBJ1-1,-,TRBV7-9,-,CASSSRNQLNTEAFF,TGTGCCAGCAGTTCTAGGAACCAACTGAACACTGAAGCTTTCTTT
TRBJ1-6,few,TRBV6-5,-,CASRRELSNSPLHF,TGTGCCAGCAGACGGGAACTTTCCAATTCACCCCTCCACTTT
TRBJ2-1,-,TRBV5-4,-,CASSFGSPYNEQFF,TGTGCCAGCAGCTTCGGGAGTCCTTACAATGAGCAGTTCTTC
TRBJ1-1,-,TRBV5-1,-,CASSPQGSEAFF,TGCGCCAGCAGCCCCCAGGGGTCTGAAGCTTTCTTT
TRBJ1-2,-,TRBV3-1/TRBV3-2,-,CAVSGALNYGYTF,TGTGCCGTTTCAGGGGCCCTTAACTATGGCTACACCTTC
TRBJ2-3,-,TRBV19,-,CASSIQGSDTQYF,TGTGCCAGTAGTATTCAGGGGTCAGATACGCAGTATTTT
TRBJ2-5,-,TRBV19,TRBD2,CASSAGSGGTRETQYF,TGTGCCAGTAGTGCCGGTAGCGGGGGGACTCGGGAGACCCAGTACTTC
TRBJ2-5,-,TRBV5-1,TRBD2,CASREPGGLAGVAQYF,TGCGCCAGCAGGGAACCCGGAGGACTAGCGGGGGTGGCCCAGTACTTC
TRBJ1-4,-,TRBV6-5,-,CASSTHGGGEKLFF,TGTGCCAGCAGTACTCACGGGGGAGGTGAAAAACTGTTTTTT
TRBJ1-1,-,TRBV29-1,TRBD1,CSVVDRDNTEAFF,TGCAGCGTTGTGGACAGGGATAACACTGAAGCTTTCTTT
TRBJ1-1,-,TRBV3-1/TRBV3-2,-,CASSHGGGTEAFF,TGTGCCAGCAGCCATGGTGGAGGCACTGAAGCTTTCTTT
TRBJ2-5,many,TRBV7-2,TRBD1,CASSLSRDRQETQYF,TGTGCCAGCAGCTTGTCCCGGGACAGACAAGAGACCCAGTACTTC
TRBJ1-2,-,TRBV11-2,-,CASSLWEMTNYGYTF,TGTGCCAGCAGCCTCTGGGAGATGACTAACTATGGCTACACCTTC
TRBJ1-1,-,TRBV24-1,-,CATSDHKNTEAFF,TGTGCCACCAGTGATCACAAGAACACTGAAGCTTTCTTT
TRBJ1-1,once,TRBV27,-,CASSSNRNTEAFF,TGTGCCAGCAGTTCGAATAGGAACACTGAAGCTTTCTTT
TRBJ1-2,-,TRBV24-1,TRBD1,CATSATGANGYTF,TGTGCCACCAGTGCGACAGGGGCTAACGGCTACACCTTC
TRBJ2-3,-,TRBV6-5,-,CASSYSPLTDTQYF,TGTGCCAGCAGTTACTCCCCCCTCACAGATACGCAGTATTTT
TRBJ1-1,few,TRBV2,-,CASSDPDTEAFF,TGTGCCAGCAGTGACCCGGACACTGAAGCTTTCTTT
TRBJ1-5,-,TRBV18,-,CASSSTGGNQPQHF,TGTGCCAGCTCATCGACAGGTGGCAATCAGCCCCAGCATTTT
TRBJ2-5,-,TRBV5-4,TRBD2,CASRRSGRAVIETQYF,TGTGCCAGCAGACGTAGCGGGAGGGCCGTTATCGAGACCCAGTACTTC
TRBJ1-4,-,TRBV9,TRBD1,CASSVGQGVYEKLFF,TGTGCCAGCAGCGTAGGACAGGGGGTCTATGAAAAACTGTTTTTT
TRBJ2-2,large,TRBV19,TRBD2,CASSIEEAGGNTGELFF,TGTGCCAGTAGTATAGAGGAGGCGGGGGGGAACACCGGGGAGCTGTTTTTT
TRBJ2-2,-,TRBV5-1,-,CASSLTSSAGELFF,TGCGCCAGCAGCTTGACTAGTTCCGCCGGGGAGCTGTTTTTT
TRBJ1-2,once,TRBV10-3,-,CAISETGRDGYTF,TGTGCCATCAGTGAAACGGGAAGGGATGGCTACACCTTC
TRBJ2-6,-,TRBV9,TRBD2,CASRAGAGANVLTF,TGTGCCAGCAGGGCGGGGGCTGGGGCCAACGTCCTGACTTTC
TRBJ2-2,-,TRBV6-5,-,CASREIGGNTGELFF,TGTGCCAGCAGAGAGATCGGGGGAAACACCGGGGAGCTGTTTTTT
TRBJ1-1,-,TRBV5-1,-,CASSPRAQGENEAFF,TGCGCCAGCAGCCCGCGCGCACAGGGAGAAAATGAAGCTTTCTTT
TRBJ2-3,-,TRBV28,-,CASSKQGPDTQYF,TGTGCCAGCAGTAAACAGGGCCCCGATACGCAGTATTTT
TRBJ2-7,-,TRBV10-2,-,CASSELIWAGVPYEQYF,TGCGCCAGCAGTGAACTAATATGGGCAGGGGTTCCCTACGAGCAGTACTTC
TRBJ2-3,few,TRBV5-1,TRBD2,CASSFSGGSTDTQYF,TGCGCCAGCAGCTTTAGCGGGGGGAGCACAGATACGCAGTATTTT
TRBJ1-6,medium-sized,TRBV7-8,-,CASSPAQSYNSPLHF,TGTGCCAGCAGCCCCGCACAGTCCTATAATTCACCCCTCCACTTT
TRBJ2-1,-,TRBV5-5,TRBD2,CASSRLAGGYFSYNEQFF,TGTGCCAGCAGCCGACTAGCGGGAGGTTATTTTTCCTACAATGAGCAGTTCTTC
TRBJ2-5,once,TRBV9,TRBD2,CASSVDSGGPHETQYF,TGTGCCAGCAGCGTAGATTCGGGGGGGCCTCATGAGACCCAGTACTTC
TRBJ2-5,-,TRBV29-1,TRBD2,CSVPTTSGKGETQYF,TGCAGCGTCCCTACAACTAGCGGGAAAGGAGAGACCCAGTACTTC
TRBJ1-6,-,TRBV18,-,CASARQEANSPLHF,TGTGCCAGCGCGAGACAGGAAGCTAATTCACCCCTCCACTTT
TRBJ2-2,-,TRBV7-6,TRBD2,CASSLGLADLTGELFF,TGTGCCAGCAGCCTGGGACTAGCGGACCTCACCGGGGAGCTGTTTTTT
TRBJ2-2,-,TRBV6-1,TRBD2,CASSVQSRETYTGELFF,TGTGCCAGCAGTGTACAGTCGCGGGAGACTTACACCGGGGAGCTGTTTTTT
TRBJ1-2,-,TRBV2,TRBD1,CASQGGSGYTF,TGTGCCAGTCAGGGGGGATCTGGCTACACCTTC
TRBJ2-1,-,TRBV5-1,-,CASSYGREGGNEQFF,TGCGCCAGCAGCTACGGCAGGGAAGGGGGCAATGAGCAGTTCTTC
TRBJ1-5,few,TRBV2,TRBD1,CASRSRTGSNQPQHF,TGTGCCAGCAGATCGAGGACAGGCTCCAATCAGCCCCAGCATTTT
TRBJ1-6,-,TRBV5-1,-,CASSLEPSYNSPLHF,TGCGCCAGCAGCTTGGAACCTAGCTATAATTCACCCCTCCACTTT
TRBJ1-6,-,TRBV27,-,CASRIQGSPLHF,TGTGCCAGCCGTATACAGGGATCACCCCTCCACTTT